These T cell receptor beta chains were read from a single sample in a study of chemoradiotherapy in HPV16-positive cancers. Only in-frame clones appear in the TCRdb table, and some are missing; sequencing was by immunoSEQ multiplex PCR. The sample lists 850 or so clones; around 90% were seen once. Sequencing used tumor tissue, obtained from a patient who underwent chemoradiotherapy. Receptor source: a human donor with HPV-associated anogenital cancer. CDR3s include the opening cysteine and the closing phenylalanine or tryptophan. D genes are given only for firm matches. Size values are once, few and many counts, or a class for expanded clones, and some rows have none.

D,J,size,V,DNA,CDR3
TRBD1,TRBJ2-7,.,TRBV4-1,TGCGCCAGCAGCCAATGGGACAGGGGGCGATACGAGCAGTACTTC,CASSQWDRGRYEQYF
.,TRBJ1-5,.,TRBV15,TGTGCCACCAGCAGTCTCGGGGAGGGCAATCAGCCCCAGCATTTT,CATSSLGEGNQPQHF
TRBD2,TRBJ2-2,once,TRBV28,TGTGCCAGCAGCAGACGGGGGGCCGGGGAGCTGTTTTTT,CASSRRGAGELFF
TRBD1,TRBJ1-2,.,TRBV2,TGTGCCAGCAGCCCAAATTTAGGACAGGGGGCGCGCGGCTACACCTTC,CASSPNLGQGARGYTF
.,TRBJ2-3,.,TRBV27,TGTGCCAGCAGTTGGAGGTATTTT,CASSWRYF
.,TRBJ2-3,.,TRBV29-1,TGCATGGGGAGCACAGATACGCAGTATTTT,CMGSTDTQYF
.,TRBJ2-1,.,TRBV5-1,TGCGCCAGCAGCTTGGAGCAGCGGAGCTCCTACAATGAGCAGTTCTTC,CASSLEQRSSYNEQFF
.,TRBJ1-5,.,TRBV5-4,TGTGCCAGCAGCTCCGACCACAATCAGCCCCAGCATTTT,CASSSDHNQPQHF
TRBD1,TRBJ1-2,once,TRBV27,TGTGCCAGCAGAGAACTTCAGGGGGCTCGAGGCTACACCTTC,CASRELQGARGYTF
TRBD1,TRBJ1-5,.,TRBV27,TGTGCCAGCAGTTTATTAGGGGGCACGAGGAGTCAGCCCCAGCATTTT,CASSLLGGTRSQPQHF
TRBD1,TRBJ1-1,.,TRBV6-1,TGTGCCAGCAGTGAGGAAACAGGGGGCGCGATGGAAGCTTTCTTT,CASSEETGGAMEAFF
.,TRBJ1-5,once,TRBV28,TGTGCCAGCGGGGCTGGGGGCCTGAATCAGCCCCAGCATTTT,CASGAGGLNQPQHF
TRBD1,TRBJ1-1,few,TRBV6-1,TGTGCCAGCAGTGAAGAGGGACAGGGAAGCACTGAAGCTTTCTTT,CASSEEGQGSTEAFF
TRBD1,TRBJ2-3,.,TRBV6-4,TGTGCCAGCAGTGAAGGGACAGGCCAAGCAGATACGCAGTATTTT,CASSEGTGQADTQYF
.,TRBJ2-7,.,TRBV19,TGTGCCAGTAGTATGGGAGTTAGGGGTACTTCCTACGAGCAGTACTTC,CASSMGVRGTSYEQYF
.,TRBJ1-2,.,TRBV7-2,TGTGCCAGCAGCTTAGCTAACTATGGCTACACCTTC,CASSLANYGYTF
.,TRBJ1-2,.,TRBV6-5,TGTGCCAGCAGCCCCGGGAGCCTCTCTGGCTACACCTTC,CASSPGSLSGYTF
.,TRBJ1-1,.,TRBV28,TGTGCCAGCCTAAATGGGGGGGCTCTGAACACTGAAGCTTTCTTT,CASLNGGALNTEAFF
TRBD2,TRBJ2-3,.,TRBV7-2,TGTGCCAGCAAAAAACTAGCGGGAGATGGAGGAGATACGCAGTATTTT,CASKKLAGDGGDTQYF
TRBD1,TRBJ1-2,.,TRBV6-5,TGTGCCAGCAGTTACCTAACAGGGGAAGGCTACACCTTC,CASSYLTGEGYTF
.,TRBJ1-2,.,TRBV25-1,TGTGCCAGCAGTGAAGTAGGGGGGTGGGATGGCTACACCTTC,CASSEVGGWDGYTF
.,TRBJ1-1,.,TRBV7-9,TGTGCCAGCAGCTTATCTAACGCTGAAGCTTTCTTT,CASSLSNAEAFF
.,TRBJ2-6,few,TRBV6-4,TGTGCCAGCAGTAAATCTGAGGGGGAAGACGACTCTGGGGCCAACGTCCTGACTTTC,CASSKSEGEDDSGANVLTF
.,TRBJ1-4,once,TRBV29-1,TGCAGCGGGTTTATTAATGAAAAACTGTTTTTT,CSGFINEKLFF
.,TRBJ1-5,hyperexpanded,TRBV30,TGTGCCTGGAGTTCGTTGGGGACGGGGCTTTATCAGCCCCAGCATTTT,CAWSSLGTGLYQPQHF
TRBD2,TRBJ2-4,.,TRBV4-2,TGTGCCAGCAGCCAAGGAATTAGCGGGGGGGCTTACATTCAGTACTTC,CASSQGISGGAYIQYF
.,TRBJ1-5,once,TRBV19,TGTGCCAGTAGTATAGTGGGAGAGAGACAGCCCCAGCATTTT,CASSIVGERQPQHF
.,TRBJ1-5,.,TRBV27,TGTGCCAGCAGTTTCCAGGGCGCCGAGCAGCCCCAGCATTTT,CASSFQGAEQPQHF
.,TRBJ2-5,.,TRBV30,TGTGCCTGGAGTCGACGGGAGAGAGAGACCCAGTACTTC,CAWSRRERETQYF
TRBD2,TRBJ2-3,.,TRBV5-1,TGCGCCAGCAGCCTCGGGACTAACACAGATACGCAGTATTTT,CASSLGTNTDTQYF
.,TRBJ1-5,.,TRBV30,TGTGCCTGGAGTGTACTAGGGCGCGGTCAGCCCCAGCATTTT,CAWSVLGRGQPQHF
TRBD2,TRBJ2-1,.,TRBV5-1,TGCGCCAGCAGCTTACTAGCGGGGGGGAAACTCTACAATGAGCAGTTCTTC,CASSLLAGGKLYNEQFF
TRBD1,TRBJ2-7,few,TRBV2,TGTGCCAGCGAAGGAGAGGGACAGGGGACCTACGAGCAGTACTTC,CASEGEGQGTYEQYF